This T cell receptor (beta chain) was found in a study of T cells expressing NK-cell markers. About the research overall: Obtained from sorted CD3+CD56+NKG2C+, CD3+CD56+NKG2C- and CD3+CD56-NKG2C+ T cells were the TCR beta repertoires. Findings and limits, study-wide: What remained unclear was the HCMV specificity of expanded NKG2C+ T cell clones. Of the CD8+ T cell pool in roughly six donors, roughly 1.0-8% was accounted for by dominant NKG2C+ clonotypes.

The CDR3 runs to 15 residues. Germline CDR1 is SGHRS and CDR2 is YFSETQ. Note on this clonotype: Its antigen is unknown.

The TCR beta cDNA came from 5'RACE template switching with UMIs. TCRdb reprocessed the 5' RACE reads, keeping one entry per CDR3 protein, no DNA. The clone table shows some 340,000 distinct CDR3 sequences, with the ten largest holding 5.2%. The genes are TRBV5-1 and TRBJ2-7; TCRdb's D call of TRBD1 is untestable without DNA. The material sequenced was blood T cells: a sorted CD56 or NKG2C T cell subset, CD4+ or CD8+ T cells, or bulk PBMC T cells (not recorded which). This clonotype originated in a man aged 18-75 years in good health. CDR3 sequence reads: CASSLRGGGPYEQYF. The variable domain in full, completed from reference TRBV5-1 and TRBJ2-7, reads KAGVTQTPRYLIKTRGQQVTLSCSPISGHRSVSWYQQTPGQGLQFLFEYFSETQRNKGNFPGRFSGRQFSNSRSEMNVSTLELGDSALYLCASSLRGGGPYEQYFGPGTRLTVT.